This T cell receptor beta chain came from a study of T cells in Graves' hyperthyroidism and ophthalmopathy. This clonotype was seen ten or more times. Uncontrolled infections, other autoimmune diseases, pregnancy or lactation led to exclusion of patients. PBMCs stemmed from 10 ml fresh peripheral blood. The CDR3 loop spans 16 amino acids. Deletions cut 5 bases from V and 2 bases from J, with 17 bases between. CDR1 and CDR2 from the germline V gene are MNHNS and SASEGT. The source material, RNA transcripts, was used to amplify TCR beta CDR3 regions. HTBI primers were used for first-round RT-PCR of the TCR CDR3. TCRdb re-derived calls from the multiplex PCR reads in MiXCR, one entry per CDR3 protein. The data show 640,000 or so distinct CDR3 sequences, 13% to 15% seen once.

Sequencing input: blood. This sequence was found in a woman younger than 30 with Graves' ophthalmopathy. The J gene is TRBJ2-3, the V gene TRBV6-1; a weak D match, TRBD2 (6 bases). The CDR3 nucleotides are TGTGCCAGCAGTTCCCCTAGCGTGGGGAACACAGATACGCAGTATTTT. This codes for CASSSPSVGNTDTQYF.